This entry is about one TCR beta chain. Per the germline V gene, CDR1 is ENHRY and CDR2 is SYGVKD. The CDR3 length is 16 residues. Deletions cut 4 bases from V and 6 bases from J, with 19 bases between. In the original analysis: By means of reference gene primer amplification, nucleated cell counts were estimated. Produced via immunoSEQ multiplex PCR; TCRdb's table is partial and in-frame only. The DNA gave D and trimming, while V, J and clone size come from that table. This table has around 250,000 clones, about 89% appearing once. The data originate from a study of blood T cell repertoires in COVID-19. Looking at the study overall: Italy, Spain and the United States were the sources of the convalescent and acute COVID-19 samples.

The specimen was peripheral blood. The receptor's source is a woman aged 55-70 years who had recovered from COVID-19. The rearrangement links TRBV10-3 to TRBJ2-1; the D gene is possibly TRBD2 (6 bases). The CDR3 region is CAISGPGGIFSNEQFF. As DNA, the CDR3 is TGTGCCATCAGTGGCCCTGGGGGGATCTTTAGCAATGAGCAGTTCTTC.